Listed below are T cell receptor beta chains from one sample, sequenced in a study of cytomegalovirus exposure and HLA in healthy donors. Some clones are missing from TCRdb's copy, which holds only in-frame ones; the method was immunoSEQ multiplex PCR. This sample has approximately 200,000 clones, with about 83% found just once. What was sequenced was PBMCs. The source is a girl between 5 and 17 years old in good health and CMV-seronegative. CDR3s include the opening cysteine and the closing phenylalanine or tryptophan. Fields, in order: J gene, CDR3 length, V gene, CDR3 protein.

>TRBJ1-1|17|TRBV12-5
CASGLVGTGGLNTEAFF
>TRBJ1-3|17|TRBV19
CASSIAYGTAEGNTIYF
>TRBJ1-4|14|TRBV7-9
CASSLEGASEKLFF
>TRBJ2-1|12|TRBV6-5
CASSPNPGHVFF
>TRBJ2-3|14|TRBV19
CASSGLAGTDTQYF
>TRBJ1-2|13|TRBV6-1
CASSEDGNYGYTF
>TRBJ1-1|13|TRBV27
CASSLLGTVEAFF
>TRBJ2-4|15|TRBV11-1
CASRSGGVAKNIQYF
>TRBJ2-7|14|TRBV7-2
CASSLQGYTYEQYF
>TRBJ2-1|13|TRBV5-1
CASSPGTYNEQFF
>TRBJ1-1|17|TRBV4-1
CASSQDAAPNRGSEAFF
>TRBJ1-2|15|TRBV6-1
CASRSGTENSMGYTF
>TRBJ2-5|15|TRBV7-7
CASSFRAGGQETQYF
>TRBJ1-2|12|TRBV7-2
CASSPGQGGYTF
>TRBJ1-1|13|TRBV5-4
CASSLPRATEAFF
>TRBJ2-1|15|TRBV7-9
CASSTPGASYNEQFF
>TRBJ1-2|15|TRBV28
CASTRGGQGRDGYTF